The 18 T cell receptor beta chains listed next were all sequenced from one sample in a study of OX40 agonist ivuxolimab in advanced cancers. Sequencing used immunoSEQ multiplex PCR; TCRdb keeps in-frame clones, though not all of them. The sample shows 15,000 to 20,000 clones, roughly 78% of them seen only once. The sample in question was CD4+ or CD8+ T cells sorted from blood, obtained in a trial of the OX40 agonist ivuxolimab. The receptors come from an adult with an advanced solid tumor such as melanoma, head and neck, liver or kidney cancer.

The rearrangement joins TRBV15 to TRBJ2-1, with TRBD2 matching 11 bases. J gave up 5 bases and V 0 bases, and 6 bases lay outside the gene matches. The CDR3 runs 17 residues. Germline loops: CDR1 LNHNV, CDR2 YYDKDF (reference sequence). The chain's CDR3 is CATSRDQGSGRDNEQFF. In DNA form, the CDR3 reads TGTGCCACCAGCAGAGATCAGGGTAGCGGGAGGGACAATGAGCAGTTCTTC.

The V and J genes are TRBV11-2 and TRBJ2-7; D possibly uses TRBD1 or TRBD2 (5 bases each). Per germline, CDR1 SGHAT and CDR2 FQNNGV. This CDR3 is built from 17 residues. V was pared by 3 bases and J by 1 base, with 19 bases between. The CDR3 coding sequence is TGTGCCAGCAGCTTGAGGGTAGGGGTGGAGACGTCCTACGAGCAGTACTTC. Protein: CASSLRVGVETSYEQYF.

This rearrangement joins TRBV6-6 to TRBJ2-3; D remains ambiguous. This CDR3 comprises 13 residues. Trimming shortened V by 5 bases and J by 4 bases, and 10 bases separated the two germline ends. The germline V gene has CDR1 MNHNY and CDR2 SVGAGI (reference sequence). The CDR3: CASSPLRSDTQYF. The CDR3 bases are TGTGCCAGCAGTCCACTAAGATCAGATACGCAGTATTTT.

This sequence joins TRBV25-1 and TRBJ1-5; 7 bases fit TRBD1. The CDR3 has 18 amino acids. CDR1 is MGHDK and CDR2 is SYGVNS in the germline V gene. The ends lost 4 bases at V and 0 bases at J; junction bases unmatched: 12. The CDR3 DNA reads TGTGCCAGCAGTGGGGTACTCGGGACAGAAGATAGCAATCAGCCCCAGCATTTT. Translating gives CASSGVLGTEDSNQPQHF.

Turning to this clone: One end of the junction does not line up with germline, which may come from a read error. The chain carries TRBV6-6 and TRBJ1-2; D is undetermined. The CDR3 extends over 15 amino acids. Germline V gives CDR1 MNHNY, CDR2 SVGAGI (reference sequence). The CDR3 loop reads CASRDLLGPNYGYTF. The CDR3 DNA follows: TGCGCCAGCAGAGACCTTTTGGGTCCCAACTATGGCTACACCTTC.

This chain links TRBV6-6 with TRBJ1-5; tentatively, D is TRBD1 (6 bases). Germline V CDR1 and CDR2: MNHNY, SVGAGI (reference sequence). V dropped 5 bases and J dropped 2 bases, with 13 bases sitting between them. CDR3 size: 15 residues. The CDR3 here is CASSPQGPGNQPQHF. The CDR3 DNA is TGTGCCAGCAGTCCACAGGGCCCCGGCAATCAGCCCCAGCATTTT.

The V and J genes are TRBV19 and TRBJ1-1; 12 bases are shared with TRBD1. This CDR3 has 15 residues. Unmatched junction bases numbered 6, after V lost 5 bases and J lost 5 bases. CDR1 LNHDA and CDR2 SQIVND come from the germline V gene (reference sequence). CDR3 residues: CASSSRDRGPTEAFF. CDR3 in DNA: TGTGCCAGTAGTTCCCGGGACAGGGGGCCGACTGAAGCTTTCTTT.

This rearrangement joins TRBV5-6 to TRBJ2-7; TRBD1 matches 8 bases. Germline trimming cut 2 bases from V and 7 bases from J; bases unmatched to any gene: 20. The CDR3 is 18 amino acids. In germline, CDR1 is SGHDT, CDR2 YYEEEE. The CDR3 DNA is TGTGCCAGCAGCTTACGTCCAGGGGGCTTAAGCGCGGTATGGGAGCAGTACTTC. This codes for CASSLRPGGLSAVWEQYF.

The chain is built from TRBV18 and TRBJ2-1; D is possibly TRBD1 (6 bases). The CDR3 consists of 14 residues. The ends were cut back, 4 bases at V and 4 bases at J, with 11 bases in the middle. Germline CDR1 and CDR2: KGHSH and LQKENI. The CDR3 DNA follows: TGTGCCAGCTCACGGAACACAGGGTACAATGAGCAGTTCTTC. It yields the protein CASSRNTGYNEQFF.

Of note for this clone: The junction differs from germline at one of its ends, possibly a read error. J is TRBJ1-1 and V is TRBV5-1, with D possibly TRBD1 on 6 matching bases. The CDR3 covers 13 residues. The germline V gene encodes CDR1 SGHRS and CDR2 YFSETQ. The CDR3, as DNA: TGCGCCAGTAGACCAGGACAGAACGCTGAAGCTTTCTTT. Translated, it gives CASRPGQNAEAFF.

This chain links TRBV6-6 with TRBJ2-7, with D possibly matching TRBD2 (5 bases). The CDR3 has 12 residues. V was cut by 5 bases and J by 5 bases, with 10 bases left in between. The germline gives CDR1 MNHNY, CDR2 SVGAGI (reference sequence). Here the CDR3 reads CASSQLGDEQYF. The DNA for the CDR3 is TGTGCCAGCAGTCAACTAGGAGACGAGCAGTACTTC.

The chain recombines TRBV5-4 with TRBJ2-5; a weak D match, TRBD1 (6 bases). This CDR3 has 14 residues. Germline V lookup: CDR1 SGHNT, CDR2 YYREEE (reference sequence). V lost 4 bases, J lost 4 bases, and 14 bases lay in between. CDR3 loop: CASSRDTGAETQYF. The CDR3 DNA reads as TGTGCCAGCAGCCGGGACACCGGGGCAGAGACCCAGTACTTC.

This clone was observed once. The J gene is TRBJ2-7, the V gene TRBV12-5, with 11 bases aligning to TRBD2. Germline CDR1 is LGHNT and CDR2 is FRNRAP. This CDR3 is 15 amino acids long. V lost 5 bases, J lost 7 bases, and 10 bases stayed unmatched. Written as DNA, the CDR3 is TGTGCTAGTGGTGGCGGGACTAGCGGAGCTGGTGAGCAGTACTTC. Residues: CASGGGTSGAGEQYF.

The DNA for the CDR3 is TGTGCCAGCAGCCCTGGACAGGGCTCCTCTGGAAACACCATATATTTT. This translates into CASSPGQGSSGNTIYF. The J gene is TRBJ1-3, the V gene TRBV2; TRBD1 matches 8 bases. This CDR3 region has 16 residues. J was trimmed by 0 bases and V by 6 bases; bases with no gene match: 7. The germline gives CDR1 SNHLY, CDR2 FYNNEI.

This clone was found a few times. The V and J genes are TRBV5-1 and TRBJ1-1; no firm D call. Trimming stripped 4 bases from V and 1 base from J, with 11 bases between. This CDR3 is 14 amino acids long. Germline lookup yields CDR1 SGHRS and CDR2 YFSETQ. This chain's CDR3 is CASSRFGENTEAFF. The CDR3 DNA sequence: TGCGCCAGCAGCAGATTTGGGGAGAACACTGAAGCTTTCTTT.

The V gene is TRBV7-6, the J gene TRBJ1-1, with D possibly matching TRBD1 (5 bases). The CDR3 runs to 14 residues. Deletions cut 5 bases from V and 1 base from J, with 11 bases between. The germline gives CDR1 SGHVS, CDR2 FNYEAQ. CDR3 sequence reads: CASSPWGENTEAFF. The CDR3 coding sequence is TGTGCCAGCAGCCCCTGGGGGGAGAACACTGAAGCTTTCTTT.

This rearrangement joins TRBV9 to TRBJ2-1, with TRBD2 matching over 12 bases. This CDR3 spans 16 amino acids. V trimming: 3 bases; J trimming: 5 bases; junction bases outside the gene matches: 6. Per germline, CDR1 SGDLS and CDR2 YYNGEE. The CDR3 loop is CASSDRTSGTNNEQFF. The DNA of the CDR3 is TGTGCCAGCAGCGATCGGACTAGCGGGACGAACAATGAGCAGTTCTTC.

The chain combines TRBV7-8 with TRBJ1-1; possibly TRBD1 for D (6 bases). The V end lost 4 bases, the J end lost 1 base, and 22 bases lay between the germline ends. CDR3 size: 18 residues. Germline V lookup: CDR1 SGHVS, CDR2 FQNEAQ. The CDR3 nucleotides are TGTGCCAGCAGCTCGCAAGGGGGATGGGGGCGAGGGAACACTGAAGCTTTCTTT. This codes for CASSSQGGWGRGNTEAFF.